The 17 T cell receptor beta chains given below trace back to one sample, sequenced in a study of T cell responses to AZD1222 COVID-19 vaccine. The repertoire was sequenced with immunoSEQ multiplex PCR; TCRdb's copy has only in-frame clones and lacks some. The sample yields about 180,000 clones, over 85% seen once. The sequencing used peripheral blood, collected 28 days after the second dose of the MenACWY control vaccine. These receptors all stem from an adult who received the MenACWY meningococcal vaccine as a control.

This clone was seen once. This chain joins TRBV18 and TRBJ1-6; a weak D match, TRBD1 (5 bases). The germline V and J ends were trimmed by 0 bases and 0 bases, with 15 bases remaining between them. This CDR3 region has 19 residues. Germline CDR1 reads KGHSH; CDR2 reads LQKENI. The CDR3 here is CASSPPGRAPSSYNSPLHF. In DNA form, the CDR3 reads TGTGCCAGCTCACCACCGGGACGGGCTCCGAGCTCCTATAATTCACCCCTCCACTTT. The full variable domain, its missing parts supplied by reference TRBV18 and TRBJ1-6, is NAGVMQNPRHLVRRRGQEARLRCSPMKGHSHVYWYRQLPEEGLKFMVYLQKENIIDESGMPKERFSAEFPKEGPSILRIQQVVRGDSAAYFCASSPPGRAPSSYNSPLHFGNGTRLTVT.

This clone is a singleton in its sample. CDR3 sequence: CASSMDPSVNEQFF. The CDR3, as DNA: TGTGCCAGTAGTATGGATCCTAGCGTAAATGAGCAGTTCTTC. The J gene is TRBJ2-1, the V gene TRBV19, with a tentative D call TRBD2 (6 bases). The V and J ends lost 3 bases and 7 bases respectively, with 13 bases between them. Germline-derived CDR1 and CDR2 are LNHDA and SQIVND (reference sequence). The CDR3 totals 14 residues.

This clone was recorded once. V is TRBV5-1 and J is TRBJ1-3; D is possibly TRBD1 (6 bases). V was shortened by 1 base and J by 0 bases, with 11 bases between the two germline ends. CDR1 is SGHRS, CDR2 YFSETQ, per germline. This CDR3 has 16 residues. This CDR3 is CASSLRPGASGNTIYF. The CDR3 DNA sequence: TGCGCCAGCAGCTTGAGGCCGGGGGCCTCTGGAAACACCATATATTTT.

The rearrangement uses TRBV30 and TRBJ2-3; TRBD1 is a possible D gene (5 bases). The CDR3 is 13 residues long. Germline V gene data show CDR1 as GTSNPN and CDR2 as SVGIG (reference sequence). Trimming took 7 bases from V and 1 from J, leaving 12 bases between them. In nucleotides, the CDR3 is TGTGCCTACTTCTTAGGGGGCACAGATACGCAGTATTTT. It yields the protein CAYFLGGTDTQYF.

This clone was recorded only once. The chain employs TRBV5-1 and TRBJ1-3; TRBD1 is a possible D gene (6 bases). Germline CDR1 is SGHRS and CDR2 is YFSETQ. The CDR3 totals 16 residues. Trimming cost V 4 bases and J 4 bases, with 18 bases left between them. The CDR3 spells CASSQGTGPRGNTIYF. The CDR3 DNA follows: TGCGCCAGCAGCCAAGGTACAGGGCCTCGAGGAAACACCATATATTTT. Full variable domain (outside the CDR3, taken from reference TRBV5-1 and TRBJ1-3): KAGVTQTPRYLIKTRGQQVTLSCSPISGHRSVSWYQQTPGQGLQFLFEYFSETQRNKGNFPGRFSGRQFSNSRSEMNVSTLELGDSALYLCASSQGTGPRGNTIYFGEGSWLTVV.

Details on this clone: This CDR3 is also generated by other DNA sequences in the sample. The chain combines TRBV3-1 (or the pseudogene TRBV3-2) with TRBJ1-5; D is unclear. Per germline, CDR1 LGHDT and CDR2 YNNKEL (reference sequence). Between the trimmed V and J ends, which lost 1 base and 6 bases, there was a span of 4 bases. This CDR3 is 12 amino acids long. CDR3 nucleotides: TGTGCCAGCAGCCAAGTCGGTCAGCCCCAGCATTTT. Residues: CASSQVGQPQHF.

The J gene is TRBJ1-1, the V gene TRBV5-1; tentatively, D is TRBD1 (5 bases). Trimming took 2 bases from V and 1 from J, leaving 9 bases between them. Germline V gene sequence: CDR1 SGHRS, CDR2 YFSETQ. This CDR3 has 14 amino acids. CDR3 region: CASSLNRKNTEAFF. Written as DNA, the CDR3 is TGCGCCAGCAGCTTAAACAGGAAGAACACTGAAGCTTTCTTT.

The chain recombines TRBV15 with TRBJ1-1; D is undetermined. The germline gives CDR1 LNHNV, CDR2 YYDKDF (reference sequence). Trimming left V 3 bases short and J 5 bases short, with 13 bases between. This CDR3 contains 14 residues. CDR3 loop: CATSSPARRTEAFF. The CDR3 DNA is TGTGCCACCAGCAGTCCGGCCAGAAGGACTGAAGCTTTCTTT.

The chain carries TRBV12-3 or TRBV12-4 and TRBJ1-2; the D is unclear. The length of the CDR3 is 13 residues. Trimming stripped 3 bases from V and 2 bases from J, with 7 bases between. The CDR3 sequence: CASSFKSNYGYTF. The CDR3 DNA sequence: TGTGCCAGCAGTTTCAAGTCGAACTATGGCTACACCTTC.

This chain links TRBV4-3 with TRBJ1-4; maybe TRBD1 (6 bases). This CDR3 spans 17 amino acids. Germline V gene lookup returns CDR1 LGHNA and CDR2 YSLEER. V lost 0 bases and J 5 bases, leaving 16 bases between the germline ends. The CDR3 loop is CASSQDGARGRNEKLFF. DNA of the CDR3: TGCGCCAGCAGCCAAGATGGGGCCAGGGGACGCAATGAAAAACTGTTTTTT.

The rearrangement joins TRBV19 to TRBJ1-5, with a possible D match to TRBD1 (5 bases). Trimming took 3 bases from V and 7 from J, leaving 7 bases between them. In germline, CDR1 is LNHDA, CDR2 SQIVND (reference sequence). This CDR3 has 12 residues. The CDR3 DNA sequence: TGTGCCAGTAGTATTGGGGGGCAGCCCCAGCATTTT. It is translated as CASSIGGQPQHF.

The genes are TRBV5-1 and TRBJ2-7, with D maybe TRBD1 (6 bases). The CDR3 runs to 13 residues. Germline CDR1 SGHRS, CDR2 YFSETQ. V was shortened by 3 bases and J by 7 bases, with 14 bases between the two germline ends. The CDR3 loop is CASSSETRGEQYF. DNA for the CDR3: TGCGCCAGCAGCTCAGAAACGAGGGGGGAGCAGTACTTC. Complete variable domain (other parts from reference TRBV5-1 and TRBJ2-7): KAGVTQTPRYLIKTRGQQVTLSCSPISGHRSVSWYQQTPGQGLQFLFEYFSETQRNKGNFPGRFSGRQFSNSRSEMNVSTLELGDSALYLCASSSETRGEQYFGPGTRLTVT.

The rearrangement uses TRBV11-3 and TRBJ2-5; 14 positions match TRBD2. The ends lost 5 bases at V and 5 bases at J; junction bases unmatched: 7. CDR3 length equals 16 residues. CDR1 and CDR2 from the germline V gene are SGHNT and YENEEA. CDR3 nucleotide sequence: TGTGCCAGCAGCCTGGGGACTAGCGGGGGTTGGGAGACCCAGTACTTC. Its translation: CASSLGTSGGWETQYF.

V is TRBV29-1 and J is TRBJ1-1; a possible D gene is TRBD1 (6 bases). Trimming left V 7 bases short and J 8 bases short, with 11 bases between. CDR3 length: 10 amino acids. Germline V lookup: CDR1 SQVTM, CDR2 ANQGSEA. The CDR3 is CSGRTAEAFF. DNA for the CDR3: TGCAGCGGTCGGACAGCCGAAGCTTTCTTT.

The gene calls are TRBV24-1 and TRBJ2-5; D is unresolved. The CDR3 loop spans 16 amino acids. Trimming cost V 2 bases and J 4 bases, with 16 bases left between them. CDR1 and CDR2 from the germline V gene are KGHDR and SFDVKD. CDR3 in amino acids: CATSDYNTQTGETQYF. In DNA form, the CDR3 reads TGTGCCACCAGTGATTACAACACTCAAACCGGAGAGACCCAGTACTTC.

The chain recombines TRBV18 with TRBJ1-2; a weak D match, TRBD1 (6 bases). The CDR3 extends over 12 amino acids. Trimming removed 11 bases at V and 5 bases at J, with 15 bases between. Germline CDR1 and CDR2: KGHSH and LQKENI. The CDR3 region is CAAQGTDYGYTF. In DNA form, the CDR3 reads TGTGCCGCTCAGGGGACGGATTATGGCTACACCTTC.

The genes are TRBV5-1 and TRBJ1-5; weak D call: TRBD1 (5 bases). The CDR3 has 12 amino acids. V was clipped by 4 bases and J by 8 bases, with 10 bases between them. CDR1 and CDR2 (germline): SGHRS, YFSETQ. As DNA, the CDR3 is TGCGCCAGCAGCCCGGGGGTTGAGCCCCAGCATTTT. It translates to CASSPGVEPQHF.